The source of this TCR beta chain is a study of Ad26.COV2.S vaccination and SARS-CoV-2 variants. Study-wide context: Participants got Ad26.COV2.S intramuscularly, once or twice 56 days apart.

General study findings and limits: In vaccinated individuals, spike-specific CD8+ and CD4+ T cell responses reportedly displayed substantial breadth. With respect to non-spike TCR breadth, vaccine and placebo recipients were similar.

Treatment of the sample: over 15 received Ad26.COV2.S at low or high dose, single or two shots; about five received placebo; per-sample allocation not given. The investigators took samples on day 63 after the first vaccine or placebo injection. In Boston, the donor was an adult between 18-55 years of age. CDR3 length: 16 residues. Germline CDR1 reads SGHTA; CDR2 reads FQGTGA. The V gene end was trimmed by 5 bases and the J gene end by 9 bases; junction bases not matched to a gene: 15. As for this clone: Its antigen is still unknown.

Method: immunoSEQ multiplex PCR; TCRdb's copy keeps in-frame clones and lacks some. The sample consists of about 400,000 clones, approximately 87% of them appearing once. The material was peripheral blood, obtained in a trial of Ad26.COV2.S vaccine versus placebo. This receptor was obtained from a person aged 18-60 years who received the Ad26.COV2.S COVID-19 vaccine or a placebo. This chain connects TRBV7-3 to TRBJ2-1; 8 bases match TRBD2. CDR3 bases: TGTGCCAGCAGCCGCGGGCCGGGGGGGAGACCGGGTGAGCAGTTCTTC. It encodes CASSRGPGGRPGEQFF.